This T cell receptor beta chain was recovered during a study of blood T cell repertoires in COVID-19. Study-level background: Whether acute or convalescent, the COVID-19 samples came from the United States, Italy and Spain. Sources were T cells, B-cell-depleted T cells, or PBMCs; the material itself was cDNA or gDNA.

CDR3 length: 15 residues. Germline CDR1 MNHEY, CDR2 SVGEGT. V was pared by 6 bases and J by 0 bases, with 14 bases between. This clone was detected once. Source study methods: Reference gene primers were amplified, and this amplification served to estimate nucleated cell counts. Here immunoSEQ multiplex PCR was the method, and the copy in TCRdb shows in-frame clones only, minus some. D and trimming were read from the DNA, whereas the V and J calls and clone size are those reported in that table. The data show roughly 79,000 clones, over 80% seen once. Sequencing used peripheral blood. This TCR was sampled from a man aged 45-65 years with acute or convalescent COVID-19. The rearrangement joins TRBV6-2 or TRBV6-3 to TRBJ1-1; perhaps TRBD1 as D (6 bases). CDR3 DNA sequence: TGTGCCAGCAGCGACCTGGGACAAATGAACACTGAAGCTTTCTTT. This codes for CASSDLGQMNTEAFF.